The clone carrying this T cell receptor (beta chain) has a handful of counts. Its antigen is unknown. Sequenced material consisted of expressed TCRB transcripts (all of the isolated RNA was reverse transcribed). Assay: immunoSEQ multiplex PCR; the TCRdb copy retains only in-frame clones and omits some. The sample includes under 400,000 clones, 10% to 15% of them seen just once. This sample is part of a study of beta chain features in type 1 diabetes. Study-level information: The examined sorted cells totaled under 120 million across samples. Findings and caveats of the study: Moderate but significant shortening of TCRB CDR3s was recorded in all four CD4+ subsets from Type 1 diabetes patients.

The CDR3 runs to 13 residues. The V gene lost 5 bases and the J gene lost 4 bases, with 11 bases spanning the gap. Per germline, CDR1 SEHNR and CDR2 FQNEAQ (reference sequence). Sorting with CD45RO/CCR7/CD25/CD127/CD95/CD27 yielded naive, central memory, regulatory and stem-like memory CD4+ cells. V and J are TRBV7-9 and TRBJ1-2; D is perhaps TRBD1 (5 bases). The TCR sequence derives from a woman aged 18-29 years with type 1 diabetes. What was sequenced was naive CD4+ T cells from blood. CDR3 protein: CASSVDTFYGYTF. In DNA form, the CDR3 reads TGTGCCAGCAGCGTGGACACCTTCTATGGCTACACCTTC.